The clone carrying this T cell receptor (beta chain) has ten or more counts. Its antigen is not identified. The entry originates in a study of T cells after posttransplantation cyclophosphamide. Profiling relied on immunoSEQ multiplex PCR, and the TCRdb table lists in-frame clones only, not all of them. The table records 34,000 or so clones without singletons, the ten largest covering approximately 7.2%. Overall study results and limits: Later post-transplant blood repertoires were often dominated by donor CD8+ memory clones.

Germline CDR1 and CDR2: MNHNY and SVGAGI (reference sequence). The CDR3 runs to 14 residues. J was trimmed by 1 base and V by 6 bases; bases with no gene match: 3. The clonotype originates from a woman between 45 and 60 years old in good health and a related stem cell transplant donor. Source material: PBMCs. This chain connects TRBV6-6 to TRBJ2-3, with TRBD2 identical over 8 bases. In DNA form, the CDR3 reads TGTGCCAGCAGGCTGACTAGCGGCACAGATACGCAGTATTTT. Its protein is CASRLTSGTDTQYF.